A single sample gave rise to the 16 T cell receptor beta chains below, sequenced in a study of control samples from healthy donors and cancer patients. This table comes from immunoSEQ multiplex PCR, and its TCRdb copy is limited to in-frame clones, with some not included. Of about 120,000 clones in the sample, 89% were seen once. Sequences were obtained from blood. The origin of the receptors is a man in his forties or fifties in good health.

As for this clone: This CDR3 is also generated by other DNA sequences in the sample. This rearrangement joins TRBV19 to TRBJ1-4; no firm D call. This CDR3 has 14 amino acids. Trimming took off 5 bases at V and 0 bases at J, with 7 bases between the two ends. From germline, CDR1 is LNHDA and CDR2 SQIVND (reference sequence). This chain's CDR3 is CASSWGTTNEKLFF. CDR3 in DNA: TGTGCCAGTAGTTGGGGAACAACTAATGAAAAACTGTTTTTT. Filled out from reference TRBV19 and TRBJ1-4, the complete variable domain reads DGGITQSPKYLFRKEGQNVTLSCEQNLNHDAMYWYRQDPGQGLRLIYYSQIVNDFQKGDIAEGYSVSREKKESFPLTVTSAQKNPTAFYLCASSWGTTNEKLFFGSGTQLSVL.

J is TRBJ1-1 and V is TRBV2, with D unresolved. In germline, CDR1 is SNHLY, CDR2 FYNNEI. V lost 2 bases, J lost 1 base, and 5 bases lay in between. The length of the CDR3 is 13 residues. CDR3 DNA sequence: TGTGCCAGCAGTGAAACGGAGAACACTGAAGCTTTCTTT. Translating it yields CASSETENTEAFF.

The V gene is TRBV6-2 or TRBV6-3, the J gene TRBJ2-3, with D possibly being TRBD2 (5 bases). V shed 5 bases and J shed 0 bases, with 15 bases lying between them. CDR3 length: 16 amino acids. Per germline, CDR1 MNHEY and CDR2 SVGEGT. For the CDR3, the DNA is TGTGCCAGCAGTCCCCTAGCAGAGACTAGCACAGATACGCAGTATTTT. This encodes CASSPLAETSTDTQYF.

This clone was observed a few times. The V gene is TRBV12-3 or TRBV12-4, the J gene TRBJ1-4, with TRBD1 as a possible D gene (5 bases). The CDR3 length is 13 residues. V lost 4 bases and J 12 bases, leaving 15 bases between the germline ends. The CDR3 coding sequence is TGTGCCAGCAGTTACGGGGACCTCCATCAACTGTTTTTT. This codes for CASSYGDLHQLFF.

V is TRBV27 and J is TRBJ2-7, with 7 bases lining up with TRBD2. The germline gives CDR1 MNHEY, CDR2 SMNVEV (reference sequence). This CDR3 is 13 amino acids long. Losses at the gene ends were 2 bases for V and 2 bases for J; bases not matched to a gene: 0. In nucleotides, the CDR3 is TGTGCCAGCAGTTTAGGACTAGCCTACGAGCAGTACTTC. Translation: CASSLGLAYEQYF.

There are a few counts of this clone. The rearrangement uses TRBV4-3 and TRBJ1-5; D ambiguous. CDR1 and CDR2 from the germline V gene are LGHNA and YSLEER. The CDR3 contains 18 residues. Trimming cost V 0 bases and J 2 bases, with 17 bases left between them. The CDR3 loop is CASSQDLRSWTGNQPQHF. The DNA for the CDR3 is TGCGCCAGCAGCCAAGACCTAAGGAGCTGGACTGGCAATCAGCCCCAGCATTTT.

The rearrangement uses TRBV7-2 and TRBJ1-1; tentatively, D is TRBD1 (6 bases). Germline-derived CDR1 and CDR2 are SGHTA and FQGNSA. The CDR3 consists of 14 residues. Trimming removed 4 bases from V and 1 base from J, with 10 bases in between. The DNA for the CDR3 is TGTGCCAGCAGCTACAGGGTAGAGAACACTGAAGCTTTCTTT. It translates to CASSYRVENTEAFF.

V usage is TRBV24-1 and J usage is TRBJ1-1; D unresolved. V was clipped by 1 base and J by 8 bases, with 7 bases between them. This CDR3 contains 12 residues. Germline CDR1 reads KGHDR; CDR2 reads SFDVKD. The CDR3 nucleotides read TGTGCCACCAGTGATTTCAGAGGGGAAGCTTTCTTT. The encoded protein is CATSDFRGEAFF.

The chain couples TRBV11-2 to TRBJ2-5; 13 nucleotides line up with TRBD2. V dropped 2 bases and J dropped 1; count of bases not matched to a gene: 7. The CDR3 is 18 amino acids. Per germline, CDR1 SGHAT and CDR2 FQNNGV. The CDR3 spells CASSLWTSGGVLQETQYF. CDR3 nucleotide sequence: TGTGCCAGCAGCTTATGGACTAGCGGGGGAGTCCTCCAAGAGACCCAGTACTTC. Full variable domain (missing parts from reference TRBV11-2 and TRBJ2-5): EAGVAQSPRYKIIEKRQSVAFWCNPISGHATLYWYQQILGQGPKLLIQFQNNGVVDDSQLPKDRFSAERLKGVDSTLKIQPAKLEDSAVYLCASSLWTSGGVLQETQYFGPGTRLLVL.

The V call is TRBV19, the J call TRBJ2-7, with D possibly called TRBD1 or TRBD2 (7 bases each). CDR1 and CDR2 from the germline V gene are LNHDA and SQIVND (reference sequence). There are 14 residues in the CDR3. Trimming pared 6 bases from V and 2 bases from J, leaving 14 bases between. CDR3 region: CASRRGDSPYEQYF. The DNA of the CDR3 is TGTGCCAGTAGACGGGGGGACAGCCCCTACGAGCAGTACTTC.

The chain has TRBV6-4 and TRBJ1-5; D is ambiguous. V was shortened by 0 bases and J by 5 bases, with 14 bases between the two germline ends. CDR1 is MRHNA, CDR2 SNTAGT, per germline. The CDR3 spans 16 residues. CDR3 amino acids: CASSDSNGLRDQPQHF. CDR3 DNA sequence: TGTGCCAGCAGTGACTCGAACGGGCTGCGGGATCAGCCCCAGCATTTT.

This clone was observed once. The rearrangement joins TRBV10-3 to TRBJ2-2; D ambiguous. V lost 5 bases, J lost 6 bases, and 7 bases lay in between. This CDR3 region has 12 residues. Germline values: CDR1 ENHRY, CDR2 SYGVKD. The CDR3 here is CAISSSAGELFF. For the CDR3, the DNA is TGTGCCATCAGTAGCAGTGCCGGGGAGCTGTTTTTT.

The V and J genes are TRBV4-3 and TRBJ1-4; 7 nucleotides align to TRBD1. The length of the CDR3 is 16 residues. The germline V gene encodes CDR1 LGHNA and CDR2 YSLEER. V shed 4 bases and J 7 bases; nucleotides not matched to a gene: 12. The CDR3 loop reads CASSRSLAGGSEKLFF. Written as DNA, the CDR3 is TGCGCCAGCAGCCGCTCACTCGCAGGGGGATCTGAAAAACTGTTTTTT.

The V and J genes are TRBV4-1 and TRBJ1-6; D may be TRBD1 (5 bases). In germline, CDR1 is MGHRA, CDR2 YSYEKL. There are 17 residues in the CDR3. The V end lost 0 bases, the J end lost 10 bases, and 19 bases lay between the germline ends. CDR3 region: CASSQDIAVGSGSPLHF. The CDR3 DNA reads TGCGCCAGCAGCCAAGATATCGCAGTTGGATCAGGGTCACCCCTCCACTTT.

The CDR3 loop is CASSESFDRGLYGNTIYF. The DNA for the CDR3 is TGCGCCAGCAGTGAGTCGTTCGATCGGGGTCTATACGGAAACACCATATATTTT. The J gene is TRBJ1-3, the V gene TRBV10-2; D gene unclear. Germline assignment: CDR1 WSHSY and CDR2 SAAADI. The CDR3 extends over 18 amino acids. The V end was cut by 0 bases, the J end by 4 bases, with 19 bases between.

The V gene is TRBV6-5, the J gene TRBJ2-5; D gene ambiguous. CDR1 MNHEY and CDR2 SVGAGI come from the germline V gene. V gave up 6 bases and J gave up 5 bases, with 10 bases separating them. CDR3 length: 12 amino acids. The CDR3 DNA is TGTGCCAGCAGCGCGAATGGGGAGACCCAGTACTTC. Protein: CASSANGETQYF.